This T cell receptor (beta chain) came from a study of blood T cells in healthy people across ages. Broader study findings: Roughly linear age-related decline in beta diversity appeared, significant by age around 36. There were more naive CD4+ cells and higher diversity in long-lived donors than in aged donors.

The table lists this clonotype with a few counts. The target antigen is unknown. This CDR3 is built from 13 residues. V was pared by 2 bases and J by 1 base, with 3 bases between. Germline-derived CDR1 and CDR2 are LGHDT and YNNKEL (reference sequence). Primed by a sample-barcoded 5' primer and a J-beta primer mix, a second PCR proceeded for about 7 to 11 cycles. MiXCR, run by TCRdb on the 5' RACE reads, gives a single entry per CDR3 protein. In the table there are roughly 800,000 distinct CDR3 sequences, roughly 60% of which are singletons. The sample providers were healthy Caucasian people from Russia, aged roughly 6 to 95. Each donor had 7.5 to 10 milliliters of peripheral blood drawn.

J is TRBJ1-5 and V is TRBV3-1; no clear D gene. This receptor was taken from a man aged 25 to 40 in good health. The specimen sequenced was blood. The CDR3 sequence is CASSQQSNQPQHF. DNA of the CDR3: TGTGCCAGCAGCCAACAGAGCAATCAGCCCCAGCATTTT.